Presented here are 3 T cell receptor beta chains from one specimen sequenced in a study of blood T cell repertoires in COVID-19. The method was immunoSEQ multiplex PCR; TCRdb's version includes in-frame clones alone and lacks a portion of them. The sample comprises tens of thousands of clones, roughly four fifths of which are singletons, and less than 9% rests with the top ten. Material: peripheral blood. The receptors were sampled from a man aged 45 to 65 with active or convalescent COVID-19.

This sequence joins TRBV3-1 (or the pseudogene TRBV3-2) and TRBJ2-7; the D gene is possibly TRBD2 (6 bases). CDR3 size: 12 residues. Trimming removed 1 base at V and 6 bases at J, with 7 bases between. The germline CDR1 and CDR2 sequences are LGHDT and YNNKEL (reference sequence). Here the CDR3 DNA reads TGTGCCAGCAGCCAAGGGGGAGGCGAGCAGTACTTC. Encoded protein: CASSQGGGEQYF.

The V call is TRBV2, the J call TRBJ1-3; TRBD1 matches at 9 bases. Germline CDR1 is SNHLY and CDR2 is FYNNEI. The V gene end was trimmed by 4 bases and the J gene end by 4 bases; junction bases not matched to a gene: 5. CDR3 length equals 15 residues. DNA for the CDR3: TGTGCCAGCAGTGGGGACAGGGTAGGAGGAAACACCATATATTTT. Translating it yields CASSGDRVGGNTIYF. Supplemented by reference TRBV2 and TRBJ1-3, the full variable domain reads EPEVTQTPSHQVTQMGQEVILRCVPISNHLYFYWYRQILGQKVEFLVSFYNNEISEKSEIFDDQFSVERPDGSNFTLKIRSTKLEDSAMYFCASSGDRVGGNTIYFGEGSWLTVV.

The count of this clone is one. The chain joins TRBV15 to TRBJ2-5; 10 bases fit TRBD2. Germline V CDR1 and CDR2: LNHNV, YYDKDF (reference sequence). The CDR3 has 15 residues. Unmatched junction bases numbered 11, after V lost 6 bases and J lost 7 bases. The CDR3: CATSRTSGDGVTQYF. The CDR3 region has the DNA TGTGCCACCAGTAGAACTAGCGGGGACGGGGTGACCCAGTACTTC.